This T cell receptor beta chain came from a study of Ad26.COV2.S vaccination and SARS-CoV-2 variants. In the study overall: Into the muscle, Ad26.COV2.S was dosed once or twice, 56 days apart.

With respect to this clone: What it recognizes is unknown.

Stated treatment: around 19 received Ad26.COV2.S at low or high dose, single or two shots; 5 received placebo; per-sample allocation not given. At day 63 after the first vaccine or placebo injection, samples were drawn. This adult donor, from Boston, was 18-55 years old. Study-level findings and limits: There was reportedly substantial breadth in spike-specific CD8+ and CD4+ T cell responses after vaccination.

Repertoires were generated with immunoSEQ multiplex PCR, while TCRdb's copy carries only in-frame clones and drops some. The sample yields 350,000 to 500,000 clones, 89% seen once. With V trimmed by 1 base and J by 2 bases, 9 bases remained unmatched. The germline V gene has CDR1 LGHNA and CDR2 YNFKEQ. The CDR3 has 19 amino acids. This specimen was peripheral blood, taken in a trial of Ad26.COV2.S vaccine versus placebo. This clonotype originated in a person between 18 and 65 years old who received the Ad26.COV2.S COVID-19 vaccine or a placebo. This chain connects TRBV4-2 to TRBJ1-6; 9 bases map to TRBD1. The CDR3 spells CASSQAGTGFDAYNSPLHF. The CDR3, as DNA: TGTGCCAGCAGCCAAGCCGGGACAGGGTTTGACGCCTATAATTCACCCCTCCACTTT.